The source of this TCR beta chain is a study of T-cell memory formation after mild COVID-19. This CDR3 spans 14 amino acids. Per the germline V gene, CDR1 is DFQATT and CDR2 is SNEGSKA (reference sequence). V lost 5 bases and J 1 base, leaving 14 bases between the germline ends. Using its own MiXCR run on the 5' RACE reads, TCRdb lists one record per CDR3 protein. The sample includes roughly 200,000 distinct CDR3 sequences, 15% to 20% of them seen just once. This TCR was recovered from an adult woman who had mild COVID-19 (a few samples of this study predate the infection). Cell type and time point are not known. The specimen sequenced was PBMCs or a T cell subset sorted from them (not recorded which). This chain connects TRBV20-1 to TRBJ2-5; D not resolved. The CDR3: CSAPDGLAQETQYF. CDR3 sequence (DNA): TGCAGTGCTCCAGACGGCCTGGCCCAAGAGACCCAGTACTTC.